Sequencing of this T cell receptor beta chain was carried out in a study of cytotoxic CD8 clonotypes in ibrutinib-treated CLL. Findings and caveats of the study: Clonality increased at ibrutinib response and stayed stable in sustained remission. At progression, however, it fell back toward baseline.

TCRdb keeps only in-frame clones here, not all; method: immunoSEQ multiplex PCR. Seen here are some 290,000 clones, 80% observed once, and the top ten hold more than 6%. As input for TCR beta libraries, approximately 2 micrograms of genomic DNA came from cryopreserved PBMCs. This CDR3 is built from 14 residues. Germline V CDR1 and CDR2: SGDLS, YYNGEE. The V end lost 4 bases, the J end lost 5 bases, and 16 bases lay between the germline ends. A note on this clone: Its antigen is still unknown.

J is TRBJ2-7 and V is TRBV9; D is perhaps TRBD1 (6 bases). Sequenced material: PBMCs, taken before ibrutinib treatment. The TCR sequence derives from a human donor with chronic lymphocytic leukemia. CDR3 amino acids: CASSRAGDLHEQYF. The CDR3 DNA sequence: TGTGCCAGCAGCAGAGCAGGGGATCTACACGAGCAGTACTTC.